These 32 T cell receptor beta chains share one sample of origin, sequenced in a study of OX40 agonist ivuxolimab in advanced cancers. The assay was immunoSEQ multiplex PCR, and TCRdb's table has in-frame clones only and misses some. The sample yields roughly 100,000 clones, 70% to 85% seen once. Sequencing used CD4+ or CD8+ T cells sorted from blood, obtained in a trial of the OX40 agonist ivuxolimab. Receptor source: an adult with an advanced solid tumor such as melanoma, head and neck, liver or kidney cancer.

This clone has a handful of counts. V usage is TRBV14 and J usage is TRBJ2-1, with TRBD2 matching over 11 bases. This CDR3 spans 19 amino acids. J gave up 8 bases and V 2 bases, and 17 bases lay outside the gene matches. Germline V gives CDR1 SGHDN, CDR2 FVKESK. CDR3 bases: TGTGCCAGCAGCCAATCTGGGGGTACTAGCGGGAGTTTCAGCGATGAGCAGTTCTTC. Translation: CASSQSGGTSGSFSDEQFF.

The chain uses TRBV6-5 and TRBJ1-2; D is undetermined. Germline V gene data show CDR1 as MNHEY and CDR2 as SVGAGI. V was pared by 1 base and J by 2 bases, with 8 bases between. There are 14 residues in the CDR3. CDR3 loop: CASSYFGGNYGYTF. CDR3 DNA: TGTGCCAGCAGTTACTTTGGCGGAAACTATGGCTACACCTTC.

The chain couples TRBV4-3 to TRBJ2-5; 9 bases line up with TRBD1. V shed 4 bases, J shed 1 base, and the junction held 1 base outside the gene matches. The CDR3 runs 14 residues. Germline lookup yields CDR1 LGHNA and CDR2 YSLEER. CDR3 sequence (DNA): TGCGCCAGCAGCCGGACAGGGGCCCAAGAGACCCAGTACTTC. It encodes CASSRTGAQETQYF.

This clone was seen a single time. The J gene is TRBJ1-4, the V gene TRBV6-5; TRBD1 matches at 8 bases. In germline, CDR1 is MNHEY, CDR2 SVGAGI. J gave up 8 bases and V 7 bases, and 9 bases lay outside the gene matches. The CDR3 sequence is 14 residues long. CDR3 nucleotides: TGTGCCAGCAAAAGGGGGACAGGTGGGGAAAAACTGTTTTTT. It translates to CASKRGTGGEKLFF.

The rearrangement joins TRBV7-3 to TRBJ1-6; the D gene is possibly TRBD1 (6 bases). The CDR3 extends over 15 amino acids. Per the germline V gene, CDR1 is SGHTA and CDR2 is FQGTGA. V was trimmed by 5 bases and J by 4 bases, leaving 12 bases between them. This CDR3 is CASSARTAYNSPLHF. CDR3 coding DNA: TGTGCCAGCAGCGCACGGACAGCGTATAATTCACCCCTCCACTTT. The full variable domain, rest sourced from reference TRBV7-3 and TRBJ1-6, is GAGVSQTPSNKVTEKGKYVELRCDPISGHTALYWYRQSLGQGPEFLIYFQGTGAADDSGLPNDRFFAVRPEGSVSTLKIQRTERGDSAVYLCASSARTAYNSPLHFGNGTRLTVT.

The rearrangement uses TRBV5-8 and TRBJ2-2; 9 nucleotides match TRBD2. V lost 2 bases to trimming and J lost 4 bases; unmatched junction nucleotides: 6. The CDR3 is 16 residues long. Germline loops: CDR1 SGHTS, CDR2 YDEGEE. The CDR3 spells CASSFQLGLATGELFF. The DNA for the CDR3 is TGTGCCAGCAGCTTCCAACTGGGACTAGCCACCGGGGAGCTGTTTTTT.

V gene TRBV30 combines with J gene TRBJ2-1, with 9 bases fitting TRBD1. The germline CDR1 and CDR2 sequences are GTSNPN and SVGIG (reference sequence). The trim removed 5 bases at V and 9 bases at J, leaving 5 bases unmatched. The CDR3 runs to 12 residues. In nucleotides, the CDR3 is TGTGCCTGGGGGACAGGGCCCAGTGAGCAGTTCTTC. This translates into CAWGTGPSEQFF. Drawing the rest from reference TRBV30 and TRBJ2-1, the complete variable domain is SQTIHQWPATLVQPVGSPLSLECTVEGTSNPNLYWYRQAAGRGLQLLFYSVGIGQISSEVPQNLSASRPQDRQFILSSKKLLLSDSGFYLCAWGTGPSEQFFGPGTRLTVL.

J is TRBJ2-7 and V is TRBV5-5, with D uncertain. Trimming took off 0 bases at V and 0 bases at J, with 7 bases between the two ends. The CDR3 length is 14 residues. The germline V gene has CDR1 SGHKS and CDR2 YYEKEE (reference sequence). The CDR3 DNA reads TGTGCCAGCAGCTTGGAGGACCTCTCCTACGAGCAGTACTTC. This sequence encodes CASSLEDLSYEQYF.

The chain combines TRBV6-6 with TRBJ1-2, with 8 bases aligning to TRBD1. The germline CDR1 and CDR2 sequences are MNHNY and SVGAGI (reference sequence). With V trimmed by 5 bases and J by 4 bases, 6 bases remained unmatched. The CDR3 covers 14 residues. The CDR3 loop is CASSPGQVVYGYTF. The CDR3 nucleotides are TGTGCCAGCAGTCCGGGACAGGTAGTCTATGGCTACACCTTC.

This clone was detected a few times. This chain connects TRBV4-2 to TRBJ1-1, with 9 positions matching TRBD1. This CDR3 is built from 14 residues. The V segment lost 3 bases and the J segment 5 bases; nucleotides outside the gene matches: 4. Per the germline V gene, CDR1 is LGHNA and CDR2 is YNFKEQ. The CDR3 is CASSHDGTGTEAFF. For the CDR3, the DNA is TGTGCCAGCAGCCACGACGGGACAGGGACTGAAGCTTTCTTT.

In nucleotides, the CDR3 is TGTGCCAGCAGCAACATGGGACTTCCCAATGAGCAGTTCTTC. It encodes CASSNMGLPNEQFF. The chain couples TRBV5-5 to TRBJ2-1, with D possibly matching TRBD2 (6 bases). V was shortened by 4 bases and J by 6 bases, with 14 bases between the two germline ends. The CDR3 is 14 residues long. The V gene's germline CDR1 is SGHKS and CDR2 YYEKEE (reference sequence).

The rearrangement links TRBV4-3 to TRBJ1-5; no clear D. This CDR3 spans 13 amino acids. Germline loops: CDR1 LGHNA, CDR2 YSLEER. Trimming took 4 bases from V and 6 from J, leaving 10 bases between them. The CDR3 nucleotides read TGCGCCAGCAGCCGGGGATGGGGTCAGCCCCAGCATTTT. This codes for CASSRGWGQPQHF.

The CDR3 sequence is CASSAGQGRYNEQFF. The CDR3 DNA reads TGTGCCAGCAGCGCAGGACAGGGTAGGTACAATGAGCAGTTCTTC. The V gene is TRBV9, the J gene TRBJ2-1, with 8 bases matching TRBD1. Per the germline V gene, CDR1 is SGDLS and CDR2 is YYNGEE. V trimming: 3 bases; J trimming: 4 bases; junction bases outside the gene matches: 6. CDR3 size: 15 residues.

This chain connects TRBV5-1 to TRBJ2-7; 13 bases align to TRBD2. The CDR3 sequence is 16 residues long. V shed 4 bases, J shed 7 bases, and the junction held 11 bases outside the gene matches. The germline CDR1 and CDR2 sequences are SGHRS and YFSETQ. CDR3 residues: CASSPKAGLAGEEQYF. CDR3 bases: TGCGCCAGCAGCCCCAAAGCTGGACTAGCGGGAGAAGAGCAGTACTTC.

In nucleotides, the CDR3 is TGTGCCAGCATTGCTAGCGGGAGGGACTACGAGCAGTACTTC. It encodes CASIASGRDYEQYF. The rearrangement uses TRBV6-6 and TRBJ2-7; 12 nucleotides line up with TRBD2. The trim removed 7 bases at V and 3 bases at J, leaving 4 bases unmatched. Germline CDR1 reads MNHNY; CDR2 reads SVGAGI (reference sequence). The CDR3 covers 14 residues.

The chain uses TRBV7-3 and TRBJ2-1; D call uncertain. Germline CDR1 SGHTA, CDR2 FQGTGA. V lost 5 bases, J lost 10 bases, and 21 bases lay in between. CDR3 length: 15 amino acids. The CDR3 here is CASSPSRSPGREQFF. CDR3 sequence (DNA): TGTGCCAGCAGCCCAAGTCGGTCCCCCGGTCGAGAGCAGTTCTTC.

This chain uses TRBV7-8 with TRBJ1-2; 7 nucleotides match TRBD1. J lost 8 bases, V lost 5 bases, and 11 bases had no gene match. The CDR3 contains 14 residues. Germline CDR1 is SGHVS and CDR2 is FQNEAQ. CDR3 loop: CASSPLSRQGGYTF. CDR3 DNA: TGTGCCAGCAGCCCCCTCTCACGACAGGGCGGCTACACCTTC.

The chain links TRBV7-8 to TRBJ1-3; D ambiguous. There are 13 residues in the CDR3. Trimming cost V 5 bases and J 1 base, with 6 bases left between them. Looked up from germline, CDR1 is SGHVS and CDR2 is FQNEAQ. The CDR3 nucleotides are TGTGCCAGCAGCGCCTCATCTGGAAACACCATATATTTT. Translating it yields CASSASSGNTIYF.

This rearrangement joins TRBV6-1 to TRBJ2-7; D is unclear. Germline-derived CDR1 and CDR2 are MNHNS and SASEGT. The CDR3 totals 14 residues. The V end was cut by 3 bases, the J end by 3 bases, with 12 bases between. CDR3 residues: CASSEGGAVYEQYF. The CDR3 nucleotides read TGTGCCAGCAGTGAGGGCGGAGCCGTCTACGAGCAGTACTTC.

The rearrangement uses TRBV18 and TRBJ2-7; D gene ambiguous. V was clipped by 4 bases and J by 0 bases, with 7 bases between them. Germline assignment: CDR1 KGHSH and CDR2 LQKENI. The CDR3 has 13 residues. CDR3 sequence reads: CASSRQSSYEQYF. The CDR3 DNA reads as TGTGCCAGCTCACGTCAAAGCTCCTACGAGCAGTACTTC.

The J gene is TRBJ2-7, the V gene TRBV7-8, with 7 nucleotides matching TRBD1. Trimming at V came to 4 bases and at J to 0 bases, leaving 9 bases not matched to a gene. The germline V gene encodes CDR1 SGHVS and CDR2 FQNEAQ. There are 16 residues in the CDR3. In DNA form, the CDR3 reads TGTGCCAGCAGCTCCTCCACGGGACAGCGCTCCTACGAGCAGTACTTC. This encodes CASSSSTGQRSYEQYF.

This clone showed up just a few times. The chain employs TRBV6-5 and TRBJ1-6; D not certain. V lost 5 bases and J lost 8, with 7 bases in between. The CDR3 runs to 12 residues. Germline V gene lookup returns CDR1 MNHEY and CDR2 SVGAGI. The CDR3 protein is CASSTGDSPLHF. The CDR3 coding sequence is TGTGCCAGCAGTACTGGCGATTCACCCCTCCACTTT.

The chain has TRBV19 and TRBJ1-5; the D is unclear. CDR1 is LNHDA and CDR2 is SQIVND in the germline V gene (reference sequence). Trimming removed 3 bases at V and 7 bases at J, with 7 bases between. The length of the CDR3 is 12 residues. As DNA, the CDR3 is TGTGCCAGTAGTATGCTAGACCAGCCCCAGCATTTT. It translates to CASSMLDQPQHF.

The genes are TRBV27 and TRBJ2-3, with TRBD1 matching 7 bases. The germline V gene has CDR1 MNHEY and CDR2 SMNVEV (reference sequence). This CDR3 spans 15 amino acids. The V and J ends lost 5 bases and 8 bases, in that order; junction bases with no gene match: 13. The CDR3 coding sequence is TGTGCCAGCAGTGAGGCGGCAGGGGGTGGAGGTACGCAGTATTTT. As protein: CASSEAAGGGGTQYF.

The V call is TRBV7-8, the J call TRBJ2-7; D may be TRBD1 (6 bases). CDR1 is SGHVS, CDR2 FQNEAQ, per germline. The CDR3 sequence is 12 residues long. V lost 5 bases and J 5 bases, leaving 10 bases between the germline ends. CDR3 amino acids: CASSTDRNEQYF. DNA of the CDR3: TGTGCCAGCAGCACGGACAGAAACGAGCAGTACTTC.

As DNA, the CDR3 is TGCGCCAGCAGCCCGACCCTAGGACAGGGCTGGTATGGCTACACCTTC. It yields the protein CASSPTLGQGWYGYTF. This chain connects TRBV4-1 to TRBJ1-2; 8 nucleotides match TRBD1. CDR3 length: 16 amino acids. Trimming cost V 4 bases and J 5 bases; bases outside gene matches: 12. Germline V gene data show CDR1 as MGHRA and CDR2 as YSYEKL.

This clone was picked up one time. The chain couples TRBV19 to TRBJ2-3, with 9 nucleotides matching TRBD2. Germline V gene sequence: CDR1 LNHDA, CDR2 SQIVND (reference sequence). Trimming took 0 bases from V and 0 from J; bases not matched to a gene: 10. The CDR3 runs to 19 residues. CDR3 DNA sequence: TGTGCCAGTAGTATAGATCTATGGGCTAGCGGGGCGAGCACAGATACGCAGTATTTT. This gives the protein CASSIDLWASGASTDTQYF. The whole variable domain, filled in from reference TRBV19 and TRBJ2-3, reads DGGITQSPKYLFRKEGQNVTLSCEQNLNHDAMYWYRQDPGQGLRLIYYSQIVNDFQKGDIAEGYSVSREKKESFPLTVTSAQKNPTAFYLCASSIDLWASGASTDTQYFGPGTRLTVL.

The rearrangement uses TRBV10-3 and TRBJ1-2, with D possibly matching TRBD1 (5 bases). CDR3 length: 12 residues. CDR1 is ENHRY, CDR2 SYGVKD, per germline. V was cut by 10 bases and J by 3 bases, with 12 bases left in between. CDR3 amino acids: CATGRVDYGYTF. The CDR3, as DNA: TGTGCCACCGGCAGGGTTGACTATGGCTACACCTTC.

CDR3 loop: CASSIGIENIQYF. The CDR3 DNA is TGTGCCAGTAGTATCGGGATAGAAAACATTCAGTACTTC. The genes are TRBV19 and TRBJ2-4, with D possibly matching TRBD2 (5 bases). Germline loops: CDR1 LNHDA, CDR2 SQIVND (reference sequence). Trimming removed 3 bases at V and 5 bases at J, with 8 bases between. CDR3 length equals 13 residues.

This chain connects TRBV7-9 to TRBJ2-7, with D possibly matching TRBD1 (5 bases). Germline values: CDR1 SEHNR, CDR2 FQNEAQ (reference sequence). This CDR3 spans 16 amino acids. The ends were cut back, 1 base at V and 0 bases at J, with 13 bases in the middle. The CDR3, as DNA: TGTGCCAGCAGCTTAGGTCAGGCAGGGCGCTCCTACGAGCAGTACTTC. Its translation: CASSLGQAGRSYEQYF.

This clone was seen only once. This chain connects TRBV5-6 to TRBJ1-5, with a tentative D call TRBD1 (6 bases). Germline V gene sequence: CDR1 SGHDT, CDR2 YYEEEE. This CDR3 contains 14 residues. V was trimmed by 3 bases and J by 7 bases, leaving 14 bases between them. For the CDR3, the DNA is TGTGCCAGCAGCTCGAGACAAACAGGGCAGCCCCAGCATTTT. As protein: CASSSRQTGQPQHF.

This chain links TRBV2 with TRBJ2-7, with D possibly being TRBD1 (5 bases). The germline gives CDR1 SNHLY, CDR2 FYNNEI. The length of the CDR3 is 13 residues. V shed 7 bases and J shed 1 base, with 11 bases lying between them. The CDR3 sequence is CASTRAQSYEQYF. CDR3 nucleotide sequence: TGTGCCAGCACCAGGGCTCAATCCTACGAGCAGTACTTC.